This passage covers 23 T cell receptor beta chains from one sample sequenced in a study of blood T cells in healthy people across ages. Using a J-beta primer mix together with a sample-barcoded 5' primer, a second PCR was run for about 6 to 11 cycles. TCRdb reprocessed the 5' RACE reads with MiXCR, giving one entry per CDR3 protein. The table records over 1,500,000 distinct CDR3 sequences, about 50% of them present only once. Specimen: blood. The receptors here all came from a woman between 40 and 55 years old in good health.

The genes are TRBV4-2 and TRBJ1-2; no clear D gene. The CDR3 is made up of 15 amino acids. With 0 bases removed from V and 6 bases from J, the gap between germline ends came to 14 bases. Germline CDR1 and CDR2: LGHNA and YNFKEQ. The CDR3 DNA sequence: TGTGCCAGCAGCCAAGATGTACACGGCCTCAATGGCTACACCTTC. It yields the protein CASSQDVHGLNGYTF.

There are a few counts of this clonotype. This chain joins TRBV28 and TRBJ2-7, with 7 bases fitting TRBD1. The CDR3 sequence is 14 residues long. V lost 5 bases to trimming and J lost 3 bases; unmatched junction nucleotides: 7. Per the germline V gene, CDR1 is MDHEN and CDR2 is SYDVKM. CDR3 sequence (DNA): TGTGCCAGCAGTGCTTCGGACAGGATCTACGAGCAGTACTTC. It codes for CASSASDRIYEQYF.

In this sample, this clonotype turned up a few times. This rearrangement joins TRBV4-3 to TRBJ2-1, with a weak D call TRBD2 (7 bases). This CDR3 has 16 amino acids. Between the trimmed V and J ends, which lost 1 base and 7 bases, there was a span of 17 bases. From germline, CDR1 is LGHNA and CDR2 YSLEER. The CDR3 nucleotides are TGCGCCAGCAGCCAAGGGGCCGGGGGGCCTATAAATGAGCAGTTCTTC. The encoded protein is CASSQGAGGPINEQFF.

A few counts support this clonotype. The J gene is TRBJ2-5, the V gene TRBV10-2; D gene uncertain. From germline, CDR1 is WSHSY and CDR2 SAAADI. The CDR3 totals 14 residues. V shed 2 bases and J shed 5 bases, with 12 bases lying between them. The CDR3 loop is CASSEGSPRETQYF. The DNA of the CDR3 is TGCGCCAGCAGTGAGGGGTCACCCCGGGAGACCCAGTACTTC.

This clonotype has only one observation. This chain links TRBV6-6 with TRBJ2-7; 10 bases agree with TRBD2. The end of the DNA aligns better with TRBJ2-5, so the J call may be wrong. The CDR3 has 15 amino acids. Germline assignment: CDR1 MNHNY and CDR2 SVGAGI (reference sequence). CDR3 sequence: CASSLLPAGGETQYF. DNA for the CDR3: TGTGCCAGCAGCCTACTGCCAGCGGGAGGGGAGACCCAGTACTTC.

This sequence joins TRBV5-1 and TRBJ1-6; 8 positions agree with TRBD1. Per germline, CDR1 SGHRS and CDR2 YFSETQ. Trimming at V came to 2 bases and at J to 6 bases, leaving 7 bases not matched to a gene. The CDR3 extends over 16 amino acids. CDR3 loop: CASSFTRTGSNSPLHF. For the CDR3, the DNA is TGCGCCAGCAGCTTTACAAGGACAGGGTCTAATTCACCCCTCCACTTT.

V gene TRBV28 combines with J gene TRBJ1-5; weak D call: TRBD1 (5 bases). Trimming removed 2 bases from V and 7 bases from J, with 12 bases in between. This CDR3 is built from 14 residues. From germline, CDR1 is MDHEN and CDR2 SYDVKM. The CDR3 DNA reads as TGTGCCAGCAGTTTAGCGGGGCAAGGACAGCCCCAGCATTTT. Protein: CASSLAGQGQPQHF.

This chain links TRBV28 with TRBJ1-1; a weak D match, TRBD1 (5 bases). The V gene lost 7 bases and the J gene lost 10 bases, with 16 bases spanning the gap. CDR1 and CDR2 from the germline V gene are MDHEN and SYDVKM. The CDR3 loop spans 12 amino acids. CDR3 sequence reads: CASILGEGRAFF. The DNA for the CDR3 is TGTGCCAGCATTCTAGGAGAGGGGAGAGCTTTCTTT.

The chain employs TRBV5-1 and TRBJ2-7; 12 bases line up with TRBD1. Germline V gives CDR1 SGHRS, CDR2 YFSETQ. With V trimmed by 1 base and J by 4 bases, 9 bases remained unmatched. The CDR3 is 17 amino acids. The CDR3 nucleotides are TGCGCCAGCAGCTTGTTCGGGACAGGGGGCGCGGGATACGAGCAGTACTTC. Translation: CASSLFGTGGAGYEQYF.

For this clonotype: At one end the junction does not follow the germline gene, possibly because of a read error. J is TRBJ2-1 and V is TRBV3-1; D may be TRBD1 (5 bases). The CDR3 is 12 residues long. CDR1 and CDR2 from the germline V gene are LGHDT and YNNKEL (reference sequence). The CDR3 DNA reads TGTGCCAGCAGTCAAGTCAGGGTTGAGCAGTTCTTC. Amino acids: CASSQVRVEQFF.

This clonotype has more than one count but fewer than ten. This chain links TRBV6-6 with TRBJ2-3; unclear D gene. This CDR3 region has 12 residues. Germline-derived CDR1 and CDR2 are MNHNY and SVGAGI (reference sequence). Trimming stripped 5 bases from V and 8 bases from J, with 11 bases between. The CDR3 coding sequence is TGTGCCAGCAGTCCCCTTTACGGTACGCAGTATTTT. Encoded protein: CASSPLYGTQYF.

This rearrangement joins TRBV20-1 to TRBJ2-5; D unresolved. From germline, CDR1 is DFQATT and CDR2 SNEGSKA (reference sequence). The CDR3 has 19 amino acids. Trimming removed 6 bases from V and 5 bases from J, with 34 bases in between. The chain's CDR3 is CSAIDRSRAVRLDVETQYF. The DNA of the CDR3 is TGCAGTGCCATAGACCGATCTCGGGCCGTGCGTCTAGATGTTGAGACCCAGTACTTC.

This clonotype occurred a few times. The V call is TRBV6-1, the J call TRBJ2-3; D is uncertain. V dropped 1 base and J dropped 1 base, with 12 bases sitting between them. CDR1 is MNHNS, CDR2 SASEGT, per germline. This CDR3 is built from 16 residues. The CDR3 loop is CASSEVPGFGTDTQYF. Written as DNA, the CDR3 is TGTGCCAGCAGTGAAGTACCAGGATTTGGCACAGATACGCAGTATTTT.

The CDR3 is CASSSSPSLGNEQFF. For the CDR3, the DNA is TGTGCCAGCAGTTCTAGCCCATCCTTGGGCAATGAGCAGTTCTTC. This chain connects TRBV25-1 to TRBJ2-1; possibly TRBD2 for D (5 bases). The V and J ends lost 5 bases and 6 bases respectively, with 17 bases between them. The CDR3 has 15 amino acids. Germline V CDR1 and CDR2: MGHDK, SYGVNS.

This clonotype was found a few times. The V gene is TRBV5-5, the J gene TRBJ2-7, with 7 nucleotides matching TRBD1. The CDR3 spans 15 residues. Germline V gene lookup returns CDR1 SGHKS and CDR2 YYEKEE (reference sequence). J lost 3 bases, V lost 5 bases, and 11 bases had no gene match. CDR3 protein: CASRDKWDSYYEQYF. The CDR3 nucleotides are TGTGCCAGCAGGGATAAGTGGGACAGCTACTACGAGCAGTACTTC.

The chain couples TRBV7-6 to TRBJ2-3, with D unclear. Trimming removed 5 bases at V and 0 bases at J, with 9 bases between. This CDR3 comprises 14 residues. Germline assignment: CDR1 SGHVS and CDR2 FNYEAQ. The CDR3 DNA reads as TGTGCCAGCAGCAAGGCGTCTAGCACAGATACGCAGTATTTT. Its protein is CASSKASSTDTQYF.

This rearrangement joins TRBV6-2 or TRBV6-3 to TRBJ1-2; D call uncertain. This CDR3 is 16 amino acids long. Trimming pared 0 bases from V and 2 bases from J, leaving 13 bases between. Germline values: CDR1 MNHEY, CDR2 SVGEGT. As DNA, the CDR3 is TGTGCCAGCAGTTACTCCAATCTCTGGTCCAACTATGGCTACACCTTC. Its protein is CASSYSNLWSNYGYTF.

This clonotype came up a few times. The rearrangement joins TRBV20-1 to TRBJ2-7, with TRBD1 identical over 8 bases. The CDR3 extends over 14 amino acids. Unmatched junction bases numbered 4, after V lost 3 bases and J lost 0 bases. Germline V gene data show CDR1 as DFQATT and CDR2 as SNEGSKA (reference sequence). CDR3: CSARAGTGSYEQYF. The CDR3 DNA sequence: TGCAGTGCTAGGGCCGGGACAGGCTCCTACGAGCAGTACTTC.

The J gene is TRBJ2-7, the V gene TRBV5-1; unclear D gene. CDR1 and CDR2 from the germline V gene are SGHRS and YFSETQ. This CDR3 region has 14 residues. V was cut by 3 bases and J by 0 bases, with 10 bases left in between. This chain's CDR3 is CASSSEPPSYEQYF. The CDR3 DNA is TGCGCCAGCAGCTCAGAACCGCCCTCCTACGAGCAGTACTTC.

This sequence joins TRBV6-2 or TRBV6-3 and TRBJ1-5, with TRBD1 matching over 9 bases. The CDR3 sequence is 17 residues long. Germline CDR1 is MNHEY and CDR2 is SVGEGT. V dropped 0 bases and J dropped 6; count of bases not matched to a gene: 9. The CDR3 nucleotides are TGTGCCAGCAGTTACTCGAAGGGACAGGGTTTTAGTCAGCCCCAGCATTTT. It codes for CASSYSKGQGFSQPQHF.

This clonotype has a handful of counts. The chain links TRBV28 to TRBJ2-3; D is ambiguous. Per germline, CDR1 MDHEN and CDR2 SYDVKM. CDR3 length equals 12 residues. V lost 5 bases and J lost 4, with 7 bases in between. Written as DNA, the CDR3 is TGTGCCAGCAGTGGCGTCGCAGATACGCAGTATTTT. This gives the protein CASSGVADTQYF.

The V call is TRBV9, the J call TRBJ2-3; D is possibly TRBD1 (6 bases). V was shortened by 7 bases and J by 4 bases, with 16 bases between the two germline ends. The CDR3 spans 14 residues. The germline CDR1 and CDR2 sequences are SGDLS and YYNGEE. CDR3 loop: CASQGLDRSDTQYF. CDR3 nucleotides: TGTGCCAGCCAGGGGTTGGACAGATCAGATACGCAGTATTTT. The full variable domain, rest sourced from reference TRBV9 and TRBJ2-3, is DSGVTQTPKHLITATGQRVTLRCSPRSGDLSVYWYQQSLDQGLQFLIQYYNGEERAKGNILERFSAQQFPDLHSELNLSSLELGDSALYFCASQGLDRSDTQYFGPGTRLTVL.

In its sample, this clonotype was seen many times. CDR3 amino acids: CASSLVAVQETQYF. In DNA form, the CDR3 reads TGTGCCAGCAGCTTAGTAGCAGTCCAAGAGACCCAGTACTTC. The chain employs TRBV11-2 and TRBJ2-5; D remains ambiguous. The CDR3 consists of 14 residues. V dropped 1 base and J dropped 1 base, with 7 bases sitting between them. Per germline, CDR1 SGHAT and CDR2 FQNNGV. Complete variable domain (other parts from reference TRBV11-2 and TRBJ2-5): EAGVAQSPRYKIIEKRQSVAFWCNPISGHATLYWYQQILGQGPKLLIQFQNNGVVDDSQLPKDRFSAERLKGVDSTLKIQPAKLEDSAVYLCASSLVAVQETQYFGPGTRLLVL.